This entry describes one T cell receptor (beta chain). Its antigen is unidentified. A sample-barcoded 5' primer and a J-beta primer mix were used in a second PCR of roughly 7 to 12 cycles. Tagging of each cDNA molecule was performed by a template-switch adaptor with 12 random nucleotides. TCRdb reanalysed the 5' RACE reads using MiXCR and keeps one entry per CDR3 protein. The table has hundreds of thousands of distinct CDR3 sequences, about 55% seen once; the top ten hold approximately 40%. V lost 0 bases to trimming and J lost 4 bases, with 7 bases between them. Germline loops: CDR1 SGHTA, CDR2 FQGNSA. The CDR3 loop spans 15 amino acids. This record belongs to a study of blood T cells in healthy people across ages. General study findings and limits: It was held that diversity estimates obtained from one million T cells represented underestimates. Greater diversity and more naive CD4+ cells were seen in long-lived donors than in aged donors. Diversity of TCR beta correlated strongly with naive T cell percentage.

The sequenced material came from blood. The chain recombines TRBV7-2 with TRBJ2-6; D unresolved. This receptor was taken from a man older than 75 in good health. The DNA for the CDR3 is TGTGCCAGCAGCTTAGCGCGGTGGGGGGCCAACGTCCTGACTTTC. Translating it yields CASSLARWGANVLTF.